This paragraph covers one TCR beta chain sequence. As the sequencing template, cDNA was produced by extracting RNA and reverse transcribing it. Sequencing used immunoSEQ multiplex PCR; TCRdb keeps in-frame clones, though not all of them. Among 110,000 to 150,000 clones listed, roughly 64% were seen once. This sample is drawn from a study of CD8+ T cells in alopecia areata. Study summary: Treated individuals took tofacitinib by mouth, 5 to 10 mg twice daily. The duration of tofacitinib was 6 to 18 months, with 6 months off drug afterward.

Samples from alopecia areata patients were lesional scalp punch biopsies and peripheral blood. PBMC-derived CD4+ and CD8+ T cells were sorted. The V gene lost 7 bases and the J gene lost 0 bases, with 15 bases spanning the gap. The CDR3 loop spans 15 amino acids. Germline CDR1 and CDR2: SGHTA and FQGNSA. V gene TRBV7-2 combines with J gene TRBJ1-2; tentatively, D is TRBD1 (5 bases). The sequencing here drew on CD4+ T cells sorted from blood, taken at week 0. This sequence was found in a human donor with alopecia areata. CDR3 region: CASTPWDGANYGYTF. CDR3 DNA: TGTGCCAGCACGCCTTGGGACGGAGCTAACTATGGCTACACCTTC.